This TCR beta chain was captured by sequencing in a study of shared clonotypes between healthy human individuals (dated by TCRdb to 2020 to 2022). Study-level background: Two women and a few men aged 18 to 49 years were included in the cohort. The study deeply sequenced blood TCR repertoires of about 5 healthy adults to estimate repertoire size and the extent of clonotype sharing between individuals. To increase sequencing depth and limit assay-specific biases, TCR repertoire library preparation and sequencing were carried out by different laboratories using diverse techniques. Each donor's leukapheresis produced roughly between about 0.9 and 9.5 billion PBMCs.

The CDR3 goes from the cysteine to the phenylalanine over 17 residues. Of the read, only the CDR3 DNA is kept; its 51 bases are in frame from base 1. For CDR1 and CDR2, the germline V gene lists MDHEN and SYDVKM. V is cut back by 6 bases and J by 3 bases, with 16 bases in the junction unmatched. TCR CDR3 regions were amplified from genomic DNA by multiplex PCR using the deep immunoSEQ assay. Extracted genomic DNA from each cell subset was spread evenly across all wells of several immunoSEQ 96-well plates, with each plate serving as a replicate. Each replicate PCR for unsorted PBMC received about 310 ng genomic DNA, equal to approximately 30,000 T cell genomes. Unsorted PBMC genomic DNA was sequenced across ten immunoSEQ deep assay plates. Purified libraries were measured with a Qubit 3.0 fluorometer, size-checked on a Bioanalyzer 2100, and measured again with the KAPA Library Quantification kit. A separate single-read 150-cycle Illumina NextSeq 550 flow cell was used to sequence each immunoSEQ 96-well plate. The paper's data handling went like this. Because only junctional sequences without quality scores were contained in the immunoSEQ output, filtering matching that applied to full-length reads could not be performed. To assign V/J genes and CDR3, sequences were annotated against IMGT germline references using PyIR, a Python wrapper for IgBLAST v1.9. Reads with weak V/J assignments (E-value above 1e-6), missing CDR3, stop codons, out-of-frame junctions, or ambiguous translated residues were removed. V3J clonotypes were defined as sequences sharing the same inferred V gene, J gene, and CDR3 amino acid sequence. To compute the percentage overlap between repertoires, the number of shared unique clonotypes was divided by the size of the smaller repertoire. Richness of each repertoire was evaluated using RTK rarefaction, the Chao1 estimator, and Recon v2.1 estimates of unobserved clonotypes. In TCRdb, the immuneACCESS table is reduced to in-frame sequences with V and J assigned. These tables do not hold every clone; where another copy was compared, an unresolved V gene accounts for under half, and the others remain unexplained. The V and J calls and the clone size are those of that table, but D and trimming were determined from the DNA. The sample contains about 520,000 clones, roughly 80% of them found a single time. The ten most abundant clones make up about 13% of the sample.

The donors were healthy, HIV-negative adults with no recently reported acute infections or vaccinations. Only Caucasian adults living in Nashville, Tennessee, USA were represented among the donors. In the unsorted samples, around 81 million PBMCs were counted, and genomic DNA was extracted using the QIAamp DNA Blood Mini kit. Blood was collected by leukapheresis, and PBMCs were isolated by Ficoll-Histopaque density gradient centrifugation and then cryopreserved in liquid nitrogen vapor phase. Remarks on this clone: The antigen it binds to is not known. The sample holds no much larger clone one base away, and base qualities are not on file.

Paper-wide results and their limitations: Pairwise subsampling led to the expectation that sequencing depth would affect the degree of clonotype sharing among donors. Because the study included a small number of donors, the genetic and exposure-history diversity represented was limited. Only blood was sampled, and tissue TCR repertoires likely differ from those in blood.

This clonotype originated in a woman between 35 and 50 years old in good health. Some clones in this sample may be carry-over from other donors' samples. The chain uses TRBV28 and TRBJ1-2; 7 nucleotides in the junction match TRBD1. The sequenced material came from PBMCs. The nucleotide sequence is TGTGCCAGCAGGCAACGTACCGCGGGACAGCTCCACTATGGCTACACCTTC. Its product reads: CASRQRTAGQLHYGYTF.